This TCR beta chain was profiled in a study of long-term antiretroviral therapy in people with HIV (dated by TCRdb to 2022 to 2024). For the wider study: The earliest samples were collected roughly a decade before the 2015 WHO recommendation for immediate ART, at a time when ART was usually postponed until CD4 counts fell. A retrospective serial study tested whether changes in peripheral blood TRB repertoire composition and diversity were associated with ART initiation and durable HIV suppression. A total of roughly 200 cryopreserved PBMC samples came from 30 or so adults with confirmed HIV infection and were collected serially over a mean of approximately six years (range 1-12). About 35% of the 30 participants with HIV were female. No cross-contamination during QIAcube processing was seen in test extractions of a monoclonal T-cell line run alongside a few dozen polyclonal samples.

A note on this clone: This receptor's antigen is unknown. Per-base qualities were not stored, and no clone one base away is much larger.

Participants were included only if at least one PBMC sample before ART initiation and at least two post-ART samples were available. All participants with HIV were treated in the United States of America. Before DNA extraction, cryopreserved samples of roughly 1-10 million PBMC were thawed and washed. At the time of the earliest PBMC sample, participants with HIV were aged between about 23 and 55 years. Per participant, PBMC samples came from 1-4 timepoints prior to ART initiation and 2-8 timepoints following ART initiation, for a median of 7 samples. Serial HIV viral load, CD4+ T-cell count, ART history and demographic data were obtained for every participant. Genomic DNA was extracted from unsorted PBMC with a Qiagen kit on a QIAcube, processed in batches of 12 samples. Paper-wide results and their limitations: The samples span the years 2004 to 2017, and the ART regimens used at that time may not be as effective as current regimens. Starting ART was linked to a significant rise in TRB diversity, yet even after long-term ART the diversity remained significantly lower than in transplant donor controls. CDR3 length ranges in HIV repertoires were narrower than in controls, and network structure suggested an antigen-experienced repertoire with only a slight naive shift after ART. Inferences about post-ART repertoire changes were limited because no data were available on ART adherence, viral resistance or therapy changes. Because pre-ART samples had limited cell numbers, unsorted PBMC were profiled rather than sorted CD4+ and CD8+ T cells. Since PBMC availability was limited, sequencing covered only the TCR beta chain, with no alpha chain pairing. At every time point, the repertoire was dominated by expanded TRB clones first identified before ART initiation, although this dominance fluctuated and, in many PLHIV, declined after ART.

The immunoSEQ hsTCRB v3.0 assay was used at survey level resolution to sequence the TRB variable region. The target sequencing depth for TRB was roughly 40,000-55,000 T-cell genomes per sample. TRB libraries were pooled and sequenced on an Illumina MiSeq using a v3 150-cycle kit. Per the authors' processing: Repertoire analysis ran in R within a reproducible Nextflow workflow covering QC, data transformation and analysis. LymphoSeq2, an R package for AIRR-Seq data exploration, was used to implement custom analyses. Several samples that yielded fewer than 5000 total TRB sequences were excluded, so that more than 150 HIV repertoires were analyzed. Among the 200 or so HIV repertoires that were kept, 59 were collected before ART initiation and roughly 130 were collected after ART initiation. Repertoires were downsampled to 5000 TRB nucleotide sequences, and summary statistics were averaged over 100 downsampling iterations. The analysis kept only TRB sequences whose CDR3 regions were at least seven amino acids long. Two measures captured diversity: a Shannon entropy-derived clonality score and the Gini coefficient. In the repertoire networks, any two of the top 5000 CDR3 amino acid sequences were linked whenever the two sequences differed by an edit distance of one. Antigen specificity groups and MHC restriction were predicted for TRB CDR3 amino acid sequences with GLIPH2. CDR3 amino acid sequences were matched against VDJdb and McPAS-TCR to flag known CMV, EBV, HIV or tissue antigen associations. Pre-ART, post-ART and control groups were compared with Wilcoxon signed-rank tests and Holm-Bonferroni correction. TCRdb obtained this table from immuneACCESS and retained in-frame rearrangements with V and J assigned. These tables miss some clones; where compared with another copy, unresolved V genes account for less than half of the shortfall, and the remainder is unexplained. V and J calls and clone size are those listed in that table; D and trimming were worked out from the DNA. Present in this sample are some 20,000 clones, about 78% of which were seen just once. In total, the top ten clones hold approximately 15% of the sample.

The TCR sequence derives from a woman aged 25 to 39 with HIV. The specimen comprised unsorted PBMCs, sampled 2.9 years after starting antiretroviral therapy.

The CDR3 amino acid sequence is: CASSLLGAADTQYF. The DNA sequence is as follows: TGTGCCAGCAGCTTACTGGGGGCAGCAGATACGCAGTATTTT. The chain couples TRBV7-8 to TRBJ2-3; a weak D assignment points to TRBD1 (6 bases agree). The CDR3 runs 14 residues from the cysteine to the phenylalanine. CDR3 DNA only is kept here, 42 bases in frame from base 1. The germline ends are 10 bases apart after V is trimmed by 2 bases and J by 4 bases. The germline V gene sets CDR1 to SGHVS and CDR2 to FQNEAQ.